This T cell receptor beta chain stems from a study of T cell repertoires in cytomegalovirus infection. Overall study: Epitope selection comprised recently identified HLA-C-restricted CMV epitopes and well-studied HLA-B-restricted CMV epitopes. From public TCR beta signatures came an indication of both CMV infection and matching HLA type.

As regards this clonotype: Its antigen is undetermined.

Study-level findings and limits: CMV carriers with the relevant HLA were identified by cumulative public TCR beta family frequency. HLA-C-restricted CMV clonotypes gave the most frequent clonotype in two of eight donors.

TCRdb passed the reads through MiXCR, listing each CDR3 protein once. This sample has 160,000 or so distinct CDR3 sequences, with roughly 22% found just once. The CDR3 is 14 amino acids. With 4 bases removed from V and 1 base from J, the gap between germline ends came to 10 bases. Germline CDR1 MGHRA, CDR2 YSYEKL. The chain couples TRBV4-1 to TRBJ1-1, with D possibly being TRBD1 (5 bases). This receptor was identified in a human donor in good health (CMV status not recorded). Some clones in this sample may be carry-over from other donors' samples. The sample was CD8+ T cells from cultured PBMCs, taken from culture after CMV antigen stimulation. The CDR3 bases are TGCGCCAGCAGCCGACCCGGGGGGAACACTGAAGCTTTCTTT. Translated, it gives CASSRPGGNTEAFF.